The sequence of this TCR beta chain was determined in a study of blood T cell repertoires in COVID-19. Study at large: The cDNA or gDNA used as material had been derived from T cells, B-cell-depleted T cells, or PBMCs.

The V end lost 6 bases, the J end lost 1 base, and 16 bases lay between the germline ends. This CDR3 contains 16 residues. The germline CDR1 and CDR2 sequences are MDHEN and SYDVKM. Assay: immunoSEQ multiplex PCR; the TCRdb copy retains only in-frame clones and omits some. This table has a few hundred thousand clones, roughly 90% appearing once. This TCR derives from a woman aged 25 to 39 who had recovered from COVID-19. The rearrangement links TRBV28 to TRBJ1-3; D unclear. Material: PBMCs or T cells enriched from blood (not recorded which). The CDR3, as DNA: TGTGCCAGCAGCCACAGCCGTATGCCTTCTGGAAACACCATATATTTT. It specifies CASSHSRMPSGNTIYF.